This TCR beta chain came from a study of shared clonotypes between healthy human individuals (dated by TCRdb to the early 2020s). About the investigation overall: The cohort included three men and two women between 18 and 49 years of age. Libraries were prepared and TCR repertoires were sequenced by different laboratories using diverse techniques, in order to increase sequencing depth and limit assay-specific biases. Per donor, leukapheresis produced somewhere between about 0.9 and 10 billion PBMCs. Blood TCR repertoires of five healthy adults were deeply sequenced to estimate repertoire size and the extent of clonotype sharing between individuals. For each donor, CD4 naive and CD4 memory were each run on three plates, CD8 naive on two plates, and CD8 memory on one plate.

The donors were healthy, HIV-negative adults who had no recently reported acute infections or vaccinations. Only Caucasian adults living in Nashville, Tennessee, USA were represented among the donors. CD4+ T cells were enriched by magnetic negative selection, after which naive cells were positively selected on CD45RA and the negative fraction was taken as the memory subset. Blood was obtained by leukapheresis, after which PBMCs were separated by Ficoll-Histopaque density gradient centrifugation and cryopreserved in liquid nitrogen vapor phase. Analytical flow cytometry was used to check the purity and quantity of every magnetically sorted T cell population. Genomic DNA was isolated from every sorted fraction and measured by UV absorbance on a Nanodrop 2000c. What the work shows at the level of the full study, not this receptor alone: Approximately 4.8% of naive CD4, 3% to 4% of naive CD8, approximately 2% of memory CD4, and 0.35% to 0.4% of memory CD8 clonotypes were shared across several donors. Larger estimated clonotype richness was generally found for naive subsets than for memory subsets. Pairwise subsampling led to the expectation that sequencing depth would affect the degree of clonotype sharing among donors. Because the study included only a small number of donors, the genetic and exposure-history diversity represented was limited. Even with the large sequencing depth, rarefaction of the sorted-subset datasets indicated that sequencing was incomplete. Sampling was restricted to blood, and TCR repertoires in tissue are likely to differ from TCR repertoires in blood. Compared with non-shared clonotypes, the clonotypes found in all four sorted-subset donors had higher generation probabilities.

About this clone: This clone's antigen is unknown. Within one base of it there is no much larger clone, and no base qualities were kept.

From cysteine to phenylalanine, the CDR3 is 15 amino acids long. The read is trimmed to its CDR3 DNA, 45 bases read in frame from base 1. A distance of 9 bases separates the germline ends of V and J, which lose 0 bases and 1 base respectively. From the germline V gene, CDR1 is SGHVS and CDR2 is FQNEAQ. TCR CDR3 regions were amplified from genomic DNA by multiplex PCR using the deep immunoSEQ assay. For each cell subset, the extracted genomic DNA was distributed evenly across all wells of several immunoSEQ 96-well plates, and each plate served as one replicate. Each replicate PCR for sorted subsets received about 0.2 ug genomic DNA, equal to tens of thousands of T cell genomes. Purified libraries were quantified with a Qubit 3.0 fluorometer, sized on a Bioanalyzer 2100, and re-quantified with the KAPA Library Quantification kit. Every immunoSEQ 96-well plate was sequenced on a dedicated single-read 150-cycle Illumina NextSeq 550 flow cell. Per the authors' processing: Because the immunoSEQ output included only junctional sequences and no quality scores, the filtering could not be the same as the filtering used for full-length reads. Sequences were annotated with PyIR, a Python wrapper for IgBLAST v1.9, and V/J genes and CDR3 were assigned using IMGT germline references. Reads were removed for weak V/J assignments (E-value above 1e-6), missing CDR3, stop codons, out-of-frame junctions, or ambiguous translated residues. A V3J clonotype was defined by an identical inferred V gene, J gene, and CDR3 amino acid sequence. The percentage overlap between two repertoires was calculated by dividing the number of shared unique clonotypes by the size of the smaller repertoire. RTK rarefaction, the Chao1 estimator, and Recon v2.1 estimates of unobserved clonotypes were used to assess repertoire richness. OLGA was used to compute generation probabilities for all TCRbeta clonotypes that the gDNA method yielded from a few donors. TCRdb carries this immuneACCESS record with in-frame sequences only. Its versions omit some clonotypes, under half of them owing to an unresolved V gene in the studies checked, with the rest unexplained. D and trimming come from the DNA, and the V and J calls and clone size come from that table. This sample is represented by around 1.6 million clones; 95% to 99% of them were singletons. The ten most abundant clones make up about 0.42% of the sample.

Sequencing input: naive CD4+ T cells sorted from blood. This sample's cell subset or site label indicates: CD45RA+ positively selected. The chain employs TRBV7-8 and TRBJ2-5, with no confidently assigned D gene. The receptor was derived from a man aged 25-40 years in good health. The DNA sequence is TGTGCCAGCAGCTTAGCAGGCTATCTCCAAGAGACCCAGTACTTC. It encodes CASSLAGYLQETQYF.